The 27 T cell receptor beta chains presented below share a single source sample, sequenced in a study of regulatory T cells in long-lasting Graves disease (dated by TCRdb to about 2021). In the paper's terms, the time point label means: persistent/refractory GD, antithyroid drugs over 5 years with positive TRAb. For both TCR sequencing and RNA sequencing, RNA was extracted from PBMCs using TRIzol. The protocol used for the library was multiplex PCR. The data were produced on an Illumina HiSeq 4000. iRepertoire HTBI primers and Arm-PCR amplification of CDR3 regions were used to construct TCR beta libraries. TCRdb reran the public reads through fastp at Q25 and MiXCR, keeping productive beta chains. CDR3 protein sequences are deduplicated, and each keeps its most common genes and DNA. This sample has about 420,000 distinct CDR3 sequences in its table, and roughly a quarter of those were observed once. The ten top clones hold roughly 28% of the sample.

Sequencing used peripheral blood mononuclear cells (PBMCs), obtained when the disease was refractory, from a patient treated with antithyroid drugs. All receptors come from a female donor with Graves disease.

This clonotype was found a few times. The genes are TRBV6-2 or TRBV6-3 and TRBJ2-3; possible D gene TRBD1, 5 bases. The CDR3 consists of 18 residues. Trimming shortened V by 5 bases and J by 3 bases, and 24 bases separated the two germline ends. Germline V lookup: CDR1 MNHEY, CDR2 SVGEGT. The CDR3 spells CASSHNPLIRVMTDTQYF. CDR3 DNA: TGTGCCAGCAGTCATAATCCCTTAATCAGGGTTATGACAGATACGCAGTATTTT.

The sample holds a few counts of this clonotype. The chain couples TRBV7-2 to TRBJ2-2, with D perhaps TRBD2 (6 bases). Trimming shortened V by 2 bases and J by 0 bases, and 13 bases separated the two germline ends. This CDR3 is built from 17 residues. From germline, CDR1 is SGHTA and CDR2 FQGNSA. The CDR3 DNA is TGTGCCAGCAGCTTATATGCTAGCGTCTCGAACACCGGGGAGCTGTTTTTT. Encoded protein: CASSLYASVSNTGELFF.

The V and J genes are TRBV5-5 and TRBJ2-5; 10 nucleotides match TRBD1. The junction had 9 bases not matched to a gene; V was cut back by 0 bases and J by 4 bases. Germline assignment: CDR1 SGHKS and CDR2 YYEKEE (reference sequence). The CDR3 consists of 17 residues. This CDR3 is CASSLARRQGARETQYF. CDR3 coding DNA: TGTGCCAGCAGCTTGGCAAGGAGACAGGGGGCTAGAGAGACCCAGTACTTC.

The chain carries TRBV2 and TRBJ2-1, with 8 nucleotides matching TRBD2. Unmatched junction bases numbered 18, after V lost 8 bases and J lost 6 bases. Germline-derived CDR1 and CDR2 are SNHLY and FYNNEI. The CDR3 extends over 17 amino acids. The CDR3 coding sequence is TGTGCCAGCGGGACGGAGGAGAAGCGGGAGTTCGGCAATGAGCAGTTCTTC. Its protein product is CASGTEEKREFGNEQFF.

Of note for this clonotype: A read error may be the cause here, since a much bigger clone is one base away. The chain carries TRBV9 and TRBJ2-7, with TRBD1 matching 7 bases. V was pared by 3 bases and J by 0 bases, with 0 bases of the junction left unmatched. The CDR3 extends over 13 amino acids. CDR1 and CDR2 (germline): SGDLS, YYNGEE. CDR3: CASSGDSSYEQYF. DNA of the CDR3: TGTGCCAGCAGCGGGGACAGCTCCTACGAGCAGTACTTC.

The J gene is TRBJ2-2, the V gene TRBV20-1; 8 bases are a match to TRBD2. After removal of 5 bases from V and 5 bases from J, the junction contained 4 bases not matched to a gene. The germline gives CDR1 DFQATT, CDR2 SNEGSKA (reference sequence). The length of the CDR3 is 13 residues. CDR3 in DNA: TGCAGTGCTCGGAGCGGGAGTACCGGGGAGCTGTTTTTT. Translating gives CSARSGSTGELFF.

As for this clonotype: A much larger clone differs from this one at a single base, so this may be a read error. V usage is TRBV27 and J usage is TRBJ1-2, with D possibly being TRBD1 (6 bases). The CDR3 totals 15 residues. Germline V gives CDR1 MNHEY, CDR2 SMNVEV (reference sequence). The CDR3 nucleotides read TGTGCCATCAGTGATTCCGGGGGCGCCGGGTATGGCTACACCTTC. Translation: CAISDSGGAGYGYTF.

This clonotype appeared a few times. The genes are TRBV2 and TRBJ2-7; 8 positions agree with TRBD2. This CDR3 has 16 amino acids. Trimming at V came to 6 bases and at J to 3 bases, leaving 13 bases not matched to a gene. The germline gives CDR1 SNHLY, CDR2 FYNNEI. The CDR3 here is CASRISLAGLLYEQYF. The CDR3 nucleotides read TGTGCCAGCAGGATATCGTTAGCGGGGCTCCTCTACGAGCAGTACTTC.

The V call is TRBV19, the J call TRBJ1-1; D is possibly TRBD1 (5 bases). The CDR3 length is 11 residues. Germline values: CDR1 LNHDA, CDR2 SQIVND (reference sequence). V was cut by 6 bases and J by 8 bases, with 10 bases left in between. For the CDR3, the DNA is TGTGCCAGTAGATACGGGGGGGAAGCTTTCTTT. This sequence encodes CASRYGGEAFF.

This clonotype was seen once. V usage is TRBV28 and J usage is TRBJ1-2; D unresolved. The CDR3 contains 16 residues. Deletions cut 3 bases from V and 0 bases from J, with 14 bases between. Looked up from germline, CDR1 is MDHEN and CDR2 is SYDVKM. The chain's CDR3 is CASSFASHRTNYGYTF. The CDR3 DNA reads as TGTGCCAGCAGTTTTGCTTCACACCGAACTAACTATGGCTACACCTTC.

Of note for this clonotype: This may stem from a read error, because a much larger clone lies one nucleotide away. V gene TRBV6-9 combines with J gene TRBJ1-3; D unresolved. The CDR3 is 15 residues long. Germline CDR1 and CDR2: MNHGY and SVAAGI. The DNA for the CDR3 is TGTGCCAGCAGTTCCCTACTTGGCTCTGGAGACACCATATATTTT. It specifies CASSSLLGSGDTIYF.

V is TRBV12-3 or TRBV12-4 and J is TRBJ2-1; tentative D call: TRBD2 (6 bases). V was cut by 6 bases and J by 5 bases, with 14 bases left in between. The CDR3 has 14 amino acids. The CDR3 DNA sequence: TGTGCCAGCAGCAAGACTAGTAGGGACAATGAGCAGTTCTTC. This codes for CASSKTSRDNEQFF.

The CDR3 spells CASSQIILAGYNEQFF. The CDR3 DNA follows: TGTGCCAGCAGCCAAATTATCCTAGCAGGGTACAATGAGCAGTTCTTC. V usage is TRBV3-1 and J usage is TRBJ2-1, with D perhaps assigned TRBD1 or TRBD2 (5 bases each). The germline gives CDR1 LGHDT, CDR2 YNNKEL (reference sequence). V lost 2 bases to trimming and J lost 4 bases, with 15 bases between them. The CDR3 has 16 residues.

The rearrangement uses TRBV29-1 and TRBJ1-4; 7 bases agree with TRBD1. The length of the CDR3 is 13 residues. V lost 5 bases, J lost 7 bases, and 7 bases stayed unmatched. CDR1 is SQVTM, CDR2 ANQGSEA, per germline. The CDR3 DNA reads TGCAGCGTTTCTAAGGGGGCGGGTGAAAAACTGTTTTTT. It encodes CSVSKGAGEKLFF.

CDR3: CASTRRDRGETQYF. CDR3 DNA: TGTGCCAGTACCCGCCGGGACAGGGGAGAGACCCAGTACTTC. The chain links TRBV19 to TRBJ2-5; TRBD1 matches at 10 bases. The CDR3 is 14 amino acids. From germline, CDR1 is LNHDA and CDR2 SQIVND (reference sequence). The junction had 6 bases not matched to a gene; V was cut back by 7 bases and J by 4 bases.

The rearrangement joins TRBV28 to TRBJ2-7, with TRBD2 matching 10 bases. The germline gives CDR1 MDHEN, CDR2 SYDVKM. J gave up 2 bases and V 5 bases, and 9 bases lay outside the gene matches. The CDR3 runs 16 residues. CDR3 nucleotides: TGTGCCAGCAGTCACGGTAGCGGGAGGACTCCCTACGAGCAGTACTTC. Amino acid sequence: CASSHGSGRTPYEQYF.

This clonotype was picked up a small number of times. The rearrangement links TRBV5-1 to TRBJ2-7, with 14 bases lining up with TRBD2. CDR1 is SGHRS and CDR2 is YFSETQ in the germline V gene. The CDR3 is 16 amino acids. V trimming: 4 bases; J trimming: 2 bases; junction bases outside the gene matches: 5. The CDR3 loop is CASSPGTSGGPYEQYF. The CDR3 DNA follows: TGCGCCAGCAGCCCTGGGACTAGCGGGGGTCCCTACGAGCAGTACTTC.

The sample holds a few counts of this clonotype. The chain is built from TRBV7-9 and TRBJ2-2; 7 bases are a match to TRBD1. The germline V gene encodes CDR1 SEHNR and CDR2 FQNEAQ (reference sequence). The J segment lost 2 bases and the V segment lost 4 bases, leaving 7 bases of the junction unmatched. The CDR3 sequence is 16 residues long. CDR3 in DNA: TGTGCCAGCAGCTGGGGACAGTATGGTAACACCGGGGAGCTGTTTTTT. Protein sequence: CASSWGQYGNTGELFF.

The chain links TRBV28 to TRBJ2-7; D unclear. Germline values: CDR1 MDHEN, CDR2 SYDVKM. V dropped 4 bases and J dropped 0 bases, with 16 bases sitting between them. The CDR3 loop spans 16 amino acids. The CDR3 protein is CASSSPRNILSYEQYF. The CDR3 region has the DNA TGTGCCAGCAGTTCCCCACGTAATATTCTCTCCTACGAGCAGTACTTC.

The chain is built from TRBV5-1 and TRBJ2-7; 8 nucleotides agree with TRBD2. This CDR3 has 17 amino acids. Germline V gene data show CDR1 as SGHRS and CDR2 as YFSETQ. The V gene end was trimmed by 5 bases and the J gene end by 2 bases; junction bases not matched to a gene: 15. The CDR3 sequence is CASRRITGTRRTYEQYF. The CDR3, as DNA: TGCGCCAGCAGACGTATAACCGGGACTAGACGAACCTACGAGCAGTACTTC. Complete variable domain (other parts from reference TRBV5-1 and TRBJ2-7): KAGVTQTPRYLIKTRGQQVTLSCSPISGHRSVSWYQQTPGQGLQFLFEYFSETQRNKGNFPGRFSGRQFSNSRSEMNVSTLELGDSALYLCASRRITGTRRTYEQYFGPGTRLTVT.

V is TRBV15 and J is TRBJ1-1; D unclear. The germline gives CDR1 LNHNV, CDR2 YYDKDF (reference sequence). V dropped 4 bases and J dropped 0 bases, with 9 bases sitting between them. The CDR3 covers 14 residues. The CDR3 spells CATSTARLNTEAFF. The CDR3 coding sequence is TGTGCCACCAGCACGGCCAGATTGAACACTGAAGCTTTCTTT.

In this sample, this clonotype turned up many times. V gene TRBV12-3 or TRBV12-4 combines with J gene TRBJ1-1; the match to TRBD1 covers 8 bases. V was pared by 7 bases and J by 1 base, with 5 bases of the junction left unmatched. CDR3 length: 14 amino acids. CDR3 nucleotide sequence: TGTGCCAGCACCCAACAGGGGGGGAACACTGAAGCTTTCTTT. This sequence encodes CASTQQGGNTEAFF.

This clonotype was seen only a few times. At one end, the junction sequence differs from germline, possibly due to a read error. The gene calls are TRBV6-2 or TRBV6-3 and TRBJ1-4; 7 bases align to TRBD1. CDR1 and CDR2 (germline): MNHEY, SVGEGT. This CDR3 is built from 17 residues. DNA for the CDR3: TGTGCCAGCAGTGAACGCGGAGCCCCGACAGGGCTGGAAAAACTGCTTTTT. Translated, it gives CASSERGAPTGLEKLLF.

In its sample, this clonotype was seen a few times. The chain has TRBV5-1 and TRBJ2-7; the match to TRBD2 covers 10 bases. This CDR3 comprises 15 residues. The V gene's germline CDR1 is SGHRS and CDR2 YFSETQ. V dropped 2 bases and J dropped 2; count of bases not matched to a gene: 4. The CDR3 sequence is CASSLQREGPYEQYF. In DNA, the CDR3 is TGCGCCAGCAGCTTACAGCGGGAGGGTCCCTACGAGCAGTACTTC.

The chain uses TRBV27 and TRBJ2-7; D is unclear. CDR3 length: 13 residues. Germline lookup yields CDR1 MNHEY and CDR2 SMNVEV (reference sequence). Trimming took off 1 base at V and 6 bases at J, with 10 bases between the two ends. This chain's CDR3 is CASSLFVWGEQYF. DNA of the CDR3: TGTGCCAGCAGTTTATTCGTGTGGGGCGAGCAGTACTTC.

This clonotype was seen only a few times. CDR3 protein: CSARSYPGRSYEQYF. For the CDR3, the DNA is TGCAGTGCTAGATCCTACCCCGGGCGAAGCTACGAGCAGTACTTC. The V gene is TRBV20-1, the J gene TRBJ2-7; no reliable D call. V dropped 2 bases and J dropped 3 bases, with 17 bases sitting between them. The length of the CDR3 is 15 residues. The germline V gene encodes CDR1 DFQATT and CDR2 SNEGSKA (reference sequence).

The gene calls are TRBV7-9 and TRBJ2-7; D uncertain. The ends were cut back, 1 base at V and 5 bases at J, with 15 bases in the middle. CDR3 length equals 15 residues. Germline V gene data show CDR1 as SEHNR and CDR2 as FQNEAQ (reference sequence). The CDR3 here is CASSLVSLNGHEQYF. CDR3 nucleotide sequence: TGTGCCAGCAGCTTAGTCTCTCTAAACGGGCACGAGCAGTACTTC.